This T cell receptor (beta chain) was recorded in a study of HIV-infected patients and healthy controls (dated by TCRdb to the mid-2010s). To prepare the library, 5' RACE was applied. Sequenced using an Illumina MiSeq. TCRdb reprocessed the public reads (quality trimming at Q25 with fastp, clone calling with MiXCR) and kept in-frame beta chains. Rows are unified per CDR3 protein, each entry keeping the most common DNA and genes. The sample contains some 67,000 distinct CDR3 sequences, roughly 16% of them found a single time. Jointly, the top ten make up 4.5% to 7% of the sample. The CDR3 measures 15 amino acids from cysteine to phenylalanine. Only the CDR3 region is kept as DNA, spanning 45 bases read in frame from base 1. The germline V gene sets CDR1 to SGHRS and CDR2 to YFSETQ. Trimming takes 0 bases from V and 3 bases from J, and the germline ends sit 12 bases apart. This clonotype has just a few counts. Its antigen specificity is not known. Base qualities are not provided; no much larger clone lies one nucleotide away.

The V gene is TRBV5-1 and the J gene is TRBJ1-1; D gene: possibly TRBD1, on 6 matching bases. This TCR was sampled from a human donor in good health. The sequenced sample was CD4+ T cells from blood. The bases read TGCGCCAGCAGCTTGGCGGGGGGGGCGGACACTGAAGCTTTCTTT. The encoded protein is CASSLAGGADTEAFF. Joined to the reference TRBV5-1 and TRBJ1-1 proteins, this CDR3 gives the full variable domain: KAGVTQTPRYLIKTRGQQVTLSCSPISGHRSVSWYQQTPGQGLQFLFEYFSETQRNKGNFPGRFSGRQFSNSRSEMNVSTLELGDSALYLCASSLAGGADTEAFFGQGTRLTVV.